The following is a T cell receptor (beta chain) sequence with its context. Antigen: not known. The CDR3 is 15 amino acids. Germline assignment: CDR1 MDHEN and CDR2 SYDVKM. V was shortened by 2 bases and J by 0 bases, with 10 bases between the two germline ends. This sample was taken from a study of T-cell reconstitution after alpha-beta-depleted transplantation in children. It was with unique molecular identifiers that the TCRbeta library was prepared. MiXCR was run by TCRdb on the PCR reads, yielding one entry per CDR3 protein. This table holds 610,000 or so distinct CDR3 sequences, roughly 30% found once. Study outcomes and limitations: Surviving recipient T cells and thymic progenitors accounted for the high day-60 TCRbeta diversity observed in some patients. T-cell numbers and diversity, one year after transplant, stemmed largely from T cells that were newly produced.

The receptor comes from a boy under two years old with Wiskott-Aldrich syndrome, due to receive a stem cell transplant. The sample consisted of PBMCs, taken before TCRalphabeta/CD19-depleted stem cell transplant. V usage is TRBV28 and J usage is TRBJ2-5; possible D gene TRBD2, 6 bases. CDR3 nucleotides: TGTGCCAGCAGTTTACAAGGAGGGTACCAAGAGACCCAGTACTTC. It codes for CASSLQGGYQETQYF.